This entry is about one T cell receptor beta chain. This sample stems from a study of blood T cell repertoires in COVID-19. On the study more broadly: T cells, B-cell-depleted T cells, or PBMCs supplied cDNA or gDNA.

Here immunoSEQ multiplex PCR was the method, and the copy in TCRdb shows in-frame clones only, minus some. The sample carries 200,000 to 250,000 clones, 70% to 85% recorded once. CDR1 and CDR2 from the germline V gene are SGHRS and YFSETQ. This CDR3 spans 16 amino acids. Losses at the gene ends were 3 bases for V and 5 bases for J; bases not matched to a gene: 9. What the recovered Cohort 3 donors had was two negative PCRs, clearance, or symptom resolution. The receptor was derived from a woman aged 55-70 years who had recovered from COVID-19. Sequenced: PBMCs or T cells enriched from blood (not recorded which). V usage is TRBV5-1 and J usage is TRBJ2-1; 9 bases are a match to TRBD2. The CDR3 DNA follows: TGCGCCAGCAGCTCTGTGGGGCTAGCGGGAAACAATGAGCAGTTCTTC. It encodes CASSSVGLAGNNEQFF.